This paragraph covers one T cell receptor beta chain sequence. No antigen is known for it. These data originate in a study of T cell responses to AZD1222 COVID-19 vaccine. General study findings and limits: It should be noted that donors were predominantly white British and more often female, and clonal diversity was possibly underestimated. Spike-specific TCR breadth rose after two AZD1222 doses, and depth rose as well.

Trimming took 7 bases from V and 2 from J, leaving 9 bases between them. Germline CDR1 and CDR2: SQVTM and ANQGSEA. The CDR3 covers 12 residues. Second doses that came at about 4 or about 12 weeks were put together. Generated by immunoSEQ multiplex PCR, the TCRdb table keeps only in-frame clones and is missing some. The sample comprises 95,000 to 150,000 clones, more than 85% of which are singletons, and 4.5% to 6% rests with the top ten. The sequence was obtained from an adult who received the AZD1222 COVID-19 vaccine. V is TRBV29-1 and J is TRBJ2-1, with D perhaps TRBD2 (6 bases). Sequencing was performed on peripheral blood, taken 28 days after the second AZD1222 dose. Here the CDR3 DNA reads TGCAGCGGAGGAGGGGCCTACAATGAGCAGTTCTTC. Translating it yields CSGGGAYNEQFF.